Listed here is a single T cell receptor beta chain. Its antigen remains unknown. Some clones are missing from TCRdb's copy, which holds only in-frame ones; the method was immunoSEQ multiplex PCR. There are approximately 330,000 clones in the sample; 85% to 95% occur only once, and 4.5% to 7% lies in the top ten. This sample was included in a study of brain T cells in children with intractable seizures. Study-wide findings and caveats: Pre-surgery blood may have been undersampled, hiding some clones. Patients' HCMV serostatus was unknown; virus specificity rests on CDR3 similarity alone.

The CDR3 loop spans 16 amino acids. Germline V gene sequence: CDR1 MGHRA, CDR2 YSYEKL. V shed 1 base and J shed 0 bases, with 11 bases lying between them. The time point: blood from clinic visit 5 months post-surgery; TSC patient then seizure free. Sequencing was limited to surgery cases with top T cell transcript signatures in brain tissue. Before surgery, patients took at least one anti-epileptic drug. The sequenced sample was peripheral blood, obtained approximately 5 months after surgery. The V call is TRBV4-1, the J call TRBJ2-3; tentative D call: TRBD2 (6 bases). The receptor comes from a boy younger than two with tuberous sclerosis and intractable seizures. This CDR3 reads CASSQGRLASTDTQYF. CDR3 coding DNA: TGCGCCAGCAGCCAAGGTCGGCTAGCGAGCACAGATACGCAGTATTTT.